This is a list of T cell receptor beta chains from one sample in a study of blood T cell repertoires in COVID-19. Clones were read by immunoSEQ multiplex PCR, and TCRdb kept only the in-frame ones, dropping some. This sample has about 180,000 clones; roughly 85% occur once, and the top ten carry roughly 6.2%. Sequencing was done on a sample of PBMCs or T cells enriched from blood (not recorded which). The receptors shown here come from a man aged 35-49 years who had recovered from COVID-19. Each CDR3 is given with its conserved first and last residue. D genes are given only for firm matches. The size entry is marked missing in some rows and otherwise reads once, few, many or a size class.

V gene: TRBV23-1; J gene: TRBJ2-2; clone size: NA; CDR3 length: 15; D gene: TRBD1; CDR3 protein: CASRTPGQDTGELFF; CDR3 DNA: TGCGCCAGCAGGACGCCGGGACAGGACACCGGGGAGCTGTTTTTT
V gene: TRBV5-1; J gene: TRBJ1-1; clone size: NA; CDR3 length: 15; D gene: TRBD1; CDR3 protein: CASSTDRAVNTEAFF; CDR3 DNA: TGCGCCAGCTCTACCGACAGGGCTGTCAACACTGAAGCTTTCTTT
V gene: TRBV7-9; J gene: TRBJ1-3; clone size: NA; CDR3 length: 13; D gene: NA; CDR3 protein: CASSPRVFDTIYF; CDR3 DNA: TGTGCCAGCAGCCCCCGTGTATTCGACACCATATATTTT
V gene: TRBV5-1; J gene: TRBJ2-3; clone size: NA; CDR3 length: 15; D gene: TRBD1; CDR3 protein: CASSTGQGATDTQYF; CDR3 DNA: TGCGCCAGCAGCACAGGACAGGGGGCAACAGATACGCAGTATTTT
V gene: TRBV3-1/TRBV3-2; J gene: TRBJ1-4; clone size: NA; CDR3 length: 14; D gene: NA; CDR3 protein: CASSRRLDNEKLFF; CDR3 DNA: TGTGCCAGCAGCCGGAGACTGGATAATGAAAAACTGTTTTTT
V gene: TRBV19; J gene: TRBJ1-6; clone size: NA; CDR3 length: 14; D gene: TRBD1; CDR3 protein: CASRPGQEYSPLHF; CDR3 DNA: TGTGCCAGTAGACCGGGACAGGAGTATTCACCCCTCCACTTT
V gene: TRBV30; J gene: TRBJ1-5; clone size: NA; CDR3 length: 13; D gene: NA; CDR3 protein: CAWGGGAYQPQHF; CDR3 DNA: TGTGCCTGGGGTGGGGGGGCTTATCAGCCCCAGCATTTT
V gene: TRBV6-5; J gene: TRBJ1-1; clone size: NA; CDR3 length: 14; D gene: NA; CDR3 protein: CASIFYTRDTEAFF; CDR3 DNA: TGTGCCAGCATCTTCTACACCCGGGACACTGAAGCTTTCTTT
V gene: TRBV4-1; J gene: TRBJ2-7; clone size: NA; CDR3 length: 12; D gene: NA; CDR3 protein: CASSSGFLEQYF; CDR3 DNA: TGCGCCAGCAGCTCCGGGTTCCTCGAGCAGTACTTC
V gene: TRBV25-1; J gene: TRBJ2-1; clone size: many; CDR3 length: 15; D gene: TRBD1; CDR3 protein: CASSDPGQGNNEQFF; CDR3 DNA: TGTGCCAGCAGTGACCCGGGACAGGGCAACAATGAGCAGTTCTTC
V gene: TRBV28; J gene: TRBJ1-1; clone size: NA; CDR3 length: 14; D gene: NA; CDR3 protein: CASKAWLVDTEAFF; CDR3 DNA: TGTGCCAGCAAAGCGTGGTTGGTGGACACTGAAGCTTTCTTT
V gene: TRBV5-1; J gene: TRBJ2-1; clone size: NA; CDR3 length: 19; D gene: NA; CDR3 protein: CASSLGWGRSSSSYNEQFF; CDR3 DNA: TGCGCCAGCAGCTTGGGATGGGGGCGTTCTTCTAGCTCCTACAATGAGCAGTTCTTC
V gene: TRBV15; J gene: TRBJ2-2; clone size: few; CDR3 length: 13; D gene: TRBD1; CDR3 protein: CATGTGRERELFF; CDR3 DNA: TGTGCCACCGGGACAGGTCGGGAGCGGGAGCTGTTTTTT
V gene: TRBV28; J gene: TRBJ2-7; clone size: NA; CDR3 length: 12; D gene: NA; CDR3 protein: CASSFGLYEQYF; CDR3 DNA: TGTGCCAGCAGTTTCGGTCTCTACGAGCAGTACTTC
V gene: TRBV12-3/TRBV12-4; J gene: TRBJ1-2; clone size: NA; CDR3 length: 13; D gene: NA; CDR3 protein: CASSRQAGYGYTF; CDR3 DNA: TGTGCCAGCAGTCGACAGGCCGGCTATGGCTACACCTTC
V gene: TRBV12-3/TRBV12-4; J gene: TRBJ1-1; clone size: NA; CDR3 length: 12; D gene: NA; CDR3 protein: CASRQGLTEAFF; CDR3 DNA: TGTGCCAGCAGACAGGGATTGACTGAAGCTTTCTTT
V gene: TRBV19; J gene: TRBJ1-2; clone size: NA; CDR3 length: 15; D gene: TRBD1; CDR3 protein: CASSIWGQVLSGYTF; CDR3 DNA: TGTGCCAGTAGTATATGGGGACAGGTTCTGTCTGGCTACACCTTC
V gene: TRBV10-3; J gene: TRBJ2-1; clone size: NA; CDR3 length: 19; D gene: NA; CDR3 protein: CAISAPATARNSSYNEQFF; CDR3 DNA: TGTGCCATCAGTGCCCCGGCGACAGCTCGTAACAGCTCCTACAATGAGCAGTTCTTC
V gene: TRBV5-4; J gene: TRBJ2-6; clone size: NA; CDR3 length: 16; D gene: TRBD2; CDR3 protein: CATRLAGDSGANVLTF; CDR3 DNA: TGTGCCACCCGACTAGCGGGAGATTCTGGGGCCAACGTCCTGACTTTC
V gene: TRBV28; J gene: TRBJ2-7; clone size: few; CDR3 length: 13; D gene: NA; CDR3 protein: CASSLGGDYEQYF; CDR3 DNA: TGTGCCAGCAGTTTAGGAGGGGACTACGAGCAGTACTTC
V gene: TRBV5-6; J gene: TRBJ1-4; clone size: NA; CDR3 length: 12; D gene: NA; CDR3 protein: CASSSQVEKLFF; CDR3 DNA: TGTGCCAGCAGCTCCCAGGTTGAAAAACTGTTTTTT
V gene: TRBV27; J gene: TRBJ1-1; clone size: NA; CDR3 length: 14; D gene: NA; CDR3 protein: CASSWSRGYTEAFF; CDR3 DNA: TGTGCCAGCAGTTGGTCACGGGGATACACTGAAGCTTTCTTT
V gene: TRBV4-1; J gene: TRBJ2-1; clone size: few; CDR3 length: 17; D gene: TRBD2; CDR3 protein: CASSQLQKREGVNEQFF; CDR3 DNA: TGCGCCAGCAGCCAGCTCCAAAAGCGGGAGGGCGTGAATGAGCAGTTCTTC
V gene: TRBV5-1; J gene: TRBJ1-2; clone size: NA; CDR3 length: 12; D gene: TRBD1; CDR3 protein: CASRTGAYGYTF; CDR3 DNA: TGCGCCAGCCGGACAGGCGCATATGGCTACACCTTC
V gene: TRBV27; J gene: TRBJ2-5; clone size: NA; CDR3 length: 14; D gene: NA; CDR3 protein: CASSSRQLQETQYF; CDR3 DNA: TGTGCCAGCAGTTCCCGACAGCTCCAAGAGACCCAGTACTTC
V gene: TRBV7-8; J gene: TRBJ1-6; clone size: NA; CDR3 length: 15; D gene: NA; CDR3 protein: CASSTATFSGSPLHF; CDR3 DNA: TGTGCCAGCAGCACGGCGACATTTTCTGGTTCACCCCTCCACTTT
V gene: TRBV7-3; J gene: TRBJ1-2; clone size: NA; CDR3 length: 18; D gene: NA; CDR3 protein: CASSSQPRRGSANYGYTF; CDR3 DNA: TGTGCCAGCAGCTCACAACCCCGACGGGGTTCAGCTAACTATGGCTACACCTTC
V gene: TRBV28; J gene: TRBJ1-1; clone size: NA; CDR3 length: 12; D gene: NA; CDR3 protein: CASSLQDTEAFF; CDR3 DNA: TGTGCCAGCAGTTTACAGGACACTGAAGCTTTCTTT
V gene: TRBV19; J gene: TRBJ1-2; clone size: NA; CDR3 length: 13; D gene: NA; CDR3 protein: CASSMAEYYGYTF; CDR3 DNA: TGTGCCAGTAGTATGGCGGAGTACTATGGCTACACCTTC
V gene: TRBV9; J gene: TRBJ1-6; clone size: NA; CDR3 length: 14; D gene: NA; CDR3 protein: CASSAKSGDSPLHF; CDR3 DNA: TGTGCCAGCAGCGCTAAATCGGGGGATTCACCCCTCCACTTT
V gene: TRBV10-3; J gene: TRBJ1-2; clone size: NA; CDR3 length: 14; D gene: TRBD1; CDR3 protein: CATGLPGQEGSYTF; CDR3 DNA: TGTGCCACCGGGTTACCGGGACAGGAGGGTAGCTACACCTTC
V gene: TRBV19; J gene: TRBJ2-3; clone size: NA; CDR3 length: 12; D gene: NA; CDR3 protein: CASSGRGDTQYF; CDR3 DNA: TGTGCCAGTAGTGGCCGGGGGGATACGCAGTATTTT
V gene: TRBV7-8; J gene: TRBJ1-1; clone size: NA; CDR3 length: 11; D gene: NA; CDR3 protein: CASSLDRVAFF; CDR3 DNA: TGTGCCAGCAGCTTGGACAGAGTGGCTTTCTTT
V gene: TRBV12-3/TRBV12-4; J gene: TRBJ2-1; clone size: NA; CDR3 length: 11; D gene: NA; CDR3 protein: CASSTVNEQFF; CDR3 DNA: TGTGCCAGCAGCACGGTAAATGAGCAGTTCTTC
V gene: TRBV12-3/TRBV12-4; J gene: TRBJ1-1; clone size: NA; CDR3 length: 11; D gene: NA; CDR3 protein: CASRNRESTFF; CDR3 DNA: TGTGCCAGCAGAAACAGGGAATCGACTTTCTTT
V gene: TRBV25-1; J gene: TRBJ1-4; clone size: NA; CDR3 length: 15; D gene: TRBD1; CDR3 protein: CASSDPDREGEKLFF; CDR3 DNA: TGTGCCAGCAGTGACCCGGACAGGGAGGGTGAAAAACTGTTTTTT
V gene: TRBV5-1; J gene: TRBJ2-3; clone size: few; CDR3 length: 17; D gene: TRBD2; CDR3 protein: CASSFRGVTESTDTQYF; CDR3 DNA: TGCGCCAGCAGCTTTCGGGGGGTCACCGAAAGCACAGATACGCAGTATTTT
V gene: TRBV5-5; J gene: TRBJ2-1; clone size: NA; CDR3 length: 16; D gene: NA; CDR3 protein: CASSLEGGSSYNEQFF; CDR3 DNA: TGTGCCAGCAGCTTGGAAGGAGGGAGCTCCTACAATGAGCAGTTCTTC
V gene: TRBV6-5; J gene: TRBJ1-5; clone size: NA; CDR3 length: 14; D gene: NA; CDR3 protein: CASTRGEGNQPQHF; CDR3 DNA: TGTGCCAGCACCCGGGGGGAGGGCAATCAGCCCCAGCATTTT
V gene: TRBV5-1; J gene: TRBJ1-1; clone size: NA; CDR3 length: 15; D gene: TRBD1; CDR3 protein: CASSSTGGLNTEAFF; CDR3 DNA: TGCGCCAGCAGCTCTACAGGGGGATTGAACACTGAAGCTTTCTTT
V gene: TRBV10-3; J gene: TRBJ1-2; clone size: NA; CDR3 length: 14; D gene: NA; CDR3 protein: CAITGLTSNYGYTF; CDR3 DNA: TGTGCCATCACAGGCCTGACCTCTAACTATGGCTACACCTTC
V gene: TRBV7-3; J gene: TRBJ2-1; clone size: NA; CDR3 length: 15; D gene: NA; CDR3 protein: CASSTDSPPSNEQFF; CDR3 DNA: TGTGCCAGCAGCACGGACTCCCCCCCGTCCAATGAGCAGTTCTTC
V gene: TRBV6-5; J gene: TRBJ1-5; clone size: NA; CDR3 length: 14; D gene: NA; CDR3 protein: CASSTGTPNQPQHF; CDR3 DNA: TGTGCCAGCAGCACCGGGACACCGAATCAGCCCCAGCATTTT
V gene: TRBV10-1; J gene: TRBJ1-2; clone size: once; CDR3 length: 13; D gene: NA; CDR3 protein: CASSESGSSGYTF; CDR3 DNA: TGCGCCAGCAGTGAGTCAGGCAGTAGCGGCTACACCTTC
V gene: TRBV7-6; J gene: TRBJ2-1; clone size: NA; CDR3 length: 12; D gene: TRBD2; CDR3 protein: CASGGGGNEQFF; CDR3 DNA: TGTGCCAGCGGCGGGGGGGGGAATGAGCAGTTCTTC
V gene: TRBV9; J gene: TRBJ1-5; clone size: NA; CDR3 length: 15; D gene: NA; CDR3 protein: CASSVGGDQKQPQHF; CDR3 DNA: TGTGCCAGCAGCGTCGGAGGGGACCAAAAGCAGCCCCAGCATTTT
V gene: TRBV10-1; J gene: TRBJ2-7; clone size: NA; CDR3 length: 13; D gene: NA; CDR3 protein: CASSGGALFEQYF; CDR3 DNA: TGCGCCAGCAGTGGCGGGGCGCTGTTCGAGCAGTACTTC
V gene: TRBV27; J gene: TRBJ2-3; clone size: NA; CDR3 length: 15; D gene: TRBD2; CDR3 protein: CASSQTSGRTDTQYF; CDR3 DNA: TGTGCCAGCAGTCAGACTAGCGGACGCACAGATACGCAGTATTTT
V gene: TRBV19; J gene: TRBJ1-2; clone size: few; CDR3 length: 14; D gene: NA; CDR3 protein: CASRGPTGNYGYTF; CDR3 DNA: TGTGCCAGTAGGGGTCCAACAGGGAACTATGGCTACACCTTC
V gene: TRBV5-4; J gene: TRBJ2-1; clone size: NA; CDR3 length: 14; D gene: TRBD1; CDR3 protein: CASSVTLIGGAKFF; CDR3 DNA: TGTGCCAGCAGCGTGACCTTAATAGGGGGCGCGAAGTTCTTC
V gene: TRBV18; J gene: TRBJ2-7; clone size: NA; CDR3 length: 14; D gene: NA; CDR3 protein: CASSPGAGTYEQYF; CDR3 DNA: TGTGCCAGCTCACCTGGGGCAGGAACCTACGAGCAGTACTTC
V gene: TRBV5-4; J gene: TRBJ2-3; clone size: NA; CDR3 length: 15; D gene: TRBD1; CDR3 protein: CANLRGQAGTDTQYF; CDR3 DNA: TGTGCCAACCTCCGTGGACAGGCCGGCACAGATACGCAGTATTTT
V gene: TRBV19; J gene: TRBJ1-2; clone size: NA; CDR3 length: 14; D gene: NA; CDR3 protein: CASSLSSGLEGYTF; CDR3 DNA: TGTGCCAGTAGTCTATCGTCAGGGTTGGAGGGCTACACCTTC
V gene: TRBV11-2; J gene: TRBJ2-3; clone size: NA; CDR3 length: 17; D gene: TRBD1; CDR3 protein: CASSSRQGAMGTDTQYF; CDR3 DNA: TGTGCCAGCAGCTCCAGACAGGGGGCTATGGGCACAGATACGCAGTATTTT
V gene: TRBV19; J gene: TRBJ2-5; clone size: few; CDR3 length: 17; D gene: TRBD1; CDR3 protein: CASSRDRGVAIGETQYF; CDR3 DNA: TGTGCCAGTAGTAGGGACAGGGGGGTCGCAATTGGAGAGACCCAGTACTTC